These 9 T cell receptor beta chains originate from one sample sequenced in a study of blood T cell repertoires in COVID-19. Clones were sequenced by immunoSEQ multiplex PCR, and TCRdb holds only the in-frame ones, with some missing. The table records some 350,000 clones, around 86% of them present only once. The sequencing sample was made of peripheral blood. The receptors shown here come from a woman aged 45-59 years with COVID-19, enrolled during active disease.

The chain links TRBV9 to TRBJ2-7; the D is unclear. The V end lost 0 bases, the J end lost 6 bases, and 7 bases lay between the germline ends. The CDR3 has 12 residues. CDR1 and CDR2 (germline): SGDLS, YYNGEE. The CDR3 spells CASSVAGFEQYF. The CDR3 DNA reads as TGTGCCAGCAGCGTAGCAGGATTCGAGCAGTACTTC.

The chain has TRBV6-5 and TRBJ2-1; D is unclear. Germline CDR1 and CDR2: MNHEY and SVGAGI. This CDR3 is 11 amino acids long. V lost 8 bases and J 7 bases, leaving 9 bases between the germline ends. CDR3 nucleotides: TGTGCCAGCGAGCTTAGAAATGAGCAGTTCTTC. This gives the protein CASELRNEQFF.

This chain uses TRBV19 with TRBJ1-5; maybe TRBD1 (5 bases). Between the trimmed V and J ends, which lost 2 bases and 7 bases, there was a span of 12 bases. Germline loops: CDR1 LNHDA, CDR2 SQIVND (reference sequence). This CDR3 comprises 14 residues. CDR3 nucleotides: TGTGCCAGTAGTATAATAAGGGGTAGGCAGCCCCAGCATTTT. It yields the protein CASSIIRGRQPQHF.

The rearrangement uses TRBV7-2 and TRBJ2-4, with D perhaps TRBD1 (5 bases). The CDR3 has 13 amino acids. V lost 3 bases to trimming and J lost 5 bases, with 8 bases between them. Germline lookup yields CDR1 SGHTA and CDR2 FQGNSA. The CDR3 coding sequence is TGTGCCAGCAGCTTGGGGCTCGAAAACATTCAGTACTTC. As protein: CASSLGLENIQYF.

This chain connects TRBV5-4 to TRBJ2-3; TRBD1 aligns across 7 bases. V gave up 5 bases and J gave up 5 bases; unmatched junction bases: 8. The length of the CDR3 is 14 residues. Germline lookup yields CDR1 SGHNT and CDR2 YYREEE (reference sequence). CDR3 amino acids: CASRNRGPGDTQYF. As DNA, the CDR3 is TGTGCCAGCAGGAACAGGGGCCCCGGAGATACGCAGTATTTT.

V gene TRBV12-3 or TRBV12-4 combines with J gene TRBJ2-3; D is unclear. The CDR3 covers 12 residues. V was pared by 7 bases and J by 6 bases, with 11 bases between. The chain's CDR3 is CASNPSTDTQYF. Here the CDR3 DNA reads TGTGCCAGCAATCCTTCTACGGATACGCAGTATTTT.

Written as DNA, the CDR3 is TGCGCCAGCAGCTCGTTTAGCGGGAGAGGCTACAATGAGCAGTTCTTC. Translating gives CASSSFSGRGYNEQFF. V is TRBV5-1 and J is TRBJ2-1, with 9 bases lining up with TRBD2. Germline CDR1 SGHRS, CDR2 YFSETQ. This CDR3 comprises 16 residues. V shed 3 bases and J 3 bases; nucleotides not matched to a gene: 7.

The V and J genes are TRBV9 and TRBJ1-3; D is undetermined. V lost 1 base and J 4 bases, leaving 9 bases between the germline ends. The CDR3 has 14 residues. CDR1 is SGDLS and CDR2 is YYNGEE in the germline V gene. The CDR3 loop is CASSVTGAGNTIYF. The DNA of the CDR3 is TGTGCCAGCAGCGTAACGGGAGCGGGAAACACCATATATTTT.

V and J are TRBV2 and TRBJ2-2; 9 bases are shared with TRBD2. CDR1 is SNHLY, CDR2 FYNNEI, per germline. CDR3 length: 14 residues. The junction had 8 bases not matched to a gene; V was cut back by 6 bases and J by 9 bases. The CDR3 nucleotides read TGTGCCAGCAGGGGACTAGCCAATTTTTGGGAGCTGTTTTTT. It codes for CASRGLANFWELFF.